Below are 26 T cell receptor beta chains sequenced from a single sample in a study of a mutant IDH1 vaccine in newly diagnosed glioma. Antigens for these TCRs are unknown. Regarding time point: week 47, end of study. The content of each vaccine dose was 300 ug of mutant IDH1 20-mer peptide, and topical imiquimod accompanied it. Produced via immunoSEQ multiplex PCR; TCRdb's table is partial and in-frame only. The sample includes about 50,000 clones, 70% to 85% of them seen just once. Sequenced here: PBMCs, sampled from a glioma patient whose treatment included an IDH1 peptide vaccine. These receptors originate from a woman between 40 and 50 years old with glioma. Some clones in this sample may be carry-over from other donors' samples.

There are a few counts of this clone. V usage is TRBV7-8 and J usage is TRBJ1-5; no reliable D call. The V gene lost 3 bases and the J gene lost 2 bases, with 11 bases spanning the gap. The length of the CDR3 is 15 residues. Germline CDR1 reads SGHVS; CDR2 reads FQNEAQ. In DNA, the CDR3 is TGTGCCAGCAGCTTTTACTCGGAAGGCAATCAGCCCCAGCATTTT. This translates into CASSFYSEGNQPQHF. Full variable domain (remainder filled in from reference TRBV7-8 and TRBJ1-5): GAGVSQSPRYKVAKRGQDVALRCDPISGHVSLFWYQQALGQGPEFLTYFQNEAQLDKSGLPSDRFFAERPEGSVSTLKIQRTQQEDSAVYLCASSFYSEGNQPQHFGDGTRLSIL.

This chain joins TRBV5-4 and TRBJ2-7; TRBD1 aligns across 10 bases. The CDR3 length is 14 residues. CDR1 and CDR2 from the germline V gene are SGHNT and YYREEE (reference sequence). With V trimmed by 2 bases and J by 6 bases, 5 bases remained unmatched. The CDR3 region has the DNA TGTGCCAGCAGCTTTTCCGGGACAGGGGTCGAGCAGTACTTC. This gives the protein CASSFSGTGVEQYF.

V is TRBV19 and J is TRBJ1-5; no clear D. Trimming cost V 5 bases and J 7 bases, with 9 bases left between them. Looked up from germline, CDR1 is LNHDA and CDR2 is SQIVND (reference sequence). This CDR3 comprises 12 residues. CDR3 coding DNA: TGTGCCAGTAGTGTACTTTTCCAGCCCCAGCATTTT. Amino acid sequence: CASSVLFQPQHF.

The chain has TRBV2 and TRBJ1-4, with D maybe TRBD1 (5 bases). Germline values: CDR1 SNHLY, CDR2 FYNNEI. V shed 8 bases and J shed 3 bases, with 16 bases lying between them. The CDR3 runs 15 residues. The CDR3, as DNA: TGTGCCAGCTACCTCCGGCGGGGGTCTAATGAAAAACTGTTTTTT. This encodes CASYLRRGSNEKLFF.

This chain connects TRBV7-8 to TRBJ2-7, with D hard to call. CDR1 is SGHVS, CDR2 FQNEAQ, per germline. There are 14 residues in the CDR3. V dropped 5 bases and J dropped 5 bases, with 16 bases sitting between them. CDR3 coding DNA: TGTGCCAGCAGCCTCCGGCCCGACTTGCACGAGCAGTACTTC. Translation gives CASSLRPDLHEQYF.

With respect to this clone: The same CDR3 can be traced to other DNA sequences in this sample. This sequence joins TRBV6-1 and TRBJ1-5; 8 nucleotides agree with TRBD1. Germline CDR1 MNHNS, CDR2 SASEGT. The CDR3 runs 13 residues. Trimming cost V 6 bases and J 4 bases; bases outside gene matches: 2. The CDR3 region has the DNA TGTGCCAGCAGGGACAGGGTTAATCAGCCCCAGCATTTT. It encodes CASRDRVNQPQHF.

The chain links TRBV5-6 to TRBJ2-1, with 9 nucleotides matching TRBD1. The V gene end was trimmed by 3 bases and the J gene end by 9 bases; junction bases not matched to a gene: 10. CDR1 SGHDT and CDR2 YYEEEE come from the germline V gene. The CDR3 runs 15 residues. The chain's CDR3 is CASSSTGGLWSEQFF. CDR3 sequence (DNA): TGTGCCAGCAGCTCGACAGGGGGATTATGGAGTGAGCAGTTCTTC. The complete variable domain, with remaining parts taken from reference TRBV5-6 and TRBJ2-1, reads DAGVTQSPTHLIKTRGQQVTLRCSPKSGHDTVSWYQQALGQGPQFIFQYYEEEERQRGNFPDRFSGHQFPNYSSELNVNALLLGDSALYLCASSSTGGLWSEQFFGPGTRLTVL.

The V and J genes are TRBV5-1 and TRBJ2-5; D is unclear. CDR3 length equals 13 residues. The germline V gene encodes CDR1 SGHRS and CDR2 YFSETQ. V lost 5 bases and J lost 2, with 10 bases in between. The CDR3 nucleotides read TGCGCCAGCAGGGAAGGCAGGCAAGAGACCCAGTACTTC. As protein: CASREGRQETQYF.

This clone was seen more than once but under ten times. The CDR3 DNA follows: TGTGCCAGCAGACAGGGACAGGATGAAAAACTGTTTTTT. It specifies CASRQGQDEKLFF. The chain is built from TRBV13 and TRBJ1-4, with 8 bases identical to TRBD1. CDR1 and CDR2 from the germline V gene are PRHDT and FYEKMQ (reference sequence). The CDR3 is 13 residues long. Trimming removed 6 bases from V and 6 bases from J; junction bases left unmatched: 3. Supplemented by reference TRBV13 and TRBJ1-4, the full variable domain reads AAGVIQSPRHLIKEKRETATLKCYPIPRHDTVYWYQQGPGQDPQFLISFYEKMQSDKGSIPDRFSAQQFSDYHSELNMSSLELGDSALYFCASRQGQDEKLFFGSGTQLSVL.

CDR3 DNA sequence: TGTGCCAGCAGCCATAGCCAGGGAGCTTCACCCCTCCACTTT. This sequence encodes CASSHSQGASPLHF. V is TRBV14 and J is TRBJ1-6, with a weak D call TRBD1 (5 bases). CDR1 is SGHDN, CDR2 FVKESK, per germline. This CDR3 region has 14 residues. With 3 bases removed from V and 9 bases from J, the gap between germline ends came to 12 bases.

V and J are TRBV14 and TRBJ1-5, with D hard to call. The CDR3 runs to 14 residues. Germline CDR1 and CDR2: SGHDN and FVKESK. With 1 base removed from V and 0 bases from J, the gap between germline ends came to 4 bases. The CDR3 nucleotides are TGTGCCAGCAGCCAAGGGATTAGCAATCAGCCCCAGCATTTT. This codes for CASSQGISNQPQHF.

The V gene is TRBV29-1, the J gene TRBJ2-5; D is unclear. Trimming cost V 5 bases and J 1 base, with 11 bases left between them. Germline V gene sequence: CDR1 SQVTM, CDR2 ANQGSEA. The CDR3 extends over 13 amino acids. DNA for the CDR3: TGCAGCGTTACAGAAGGCCCCCAAGAGACCCAGTACTTC. Translation gives CSVTEGPQETQYF.

V and J are TRBV10-2 and TRBJ1-4; D is unresolved. V lost 2 bases, J lost 4 bases, and 11 bases lay in between. The length of the CDR3 is 15 residues. Germline lookup yields CDR1 WSHSY and CDR2 SAAADI. The CDR3 is CASSEQGYHNEKLFF. The CDR3 DNA is TGCGCCAGCAGTGAGCAAGGGTATCATAATGAAAAACTGTTTTTT.

This clone was counted a few times. This chain uses TRBV18 with TRBJ2-7; 8 bases are a match to TRBD2. Per germline, CDR1 KGHSH and CDR2 LQKENI. Losses at the gene ends were 3 bases for V and 6 bases for J; bases not matched to a gene: 4. The CDR3 spans 13 residues. The chain's CDR3 is CASSPGGASEQYF. CDR3 nucleotide sequence: TGTGCCAGCTCACCCGGGGGGGCCTCCGAGCAGTACTTC.

The chain is built from TRBV9 and TRBJ2-6, with unresolved D. The germline V and J ends were trimmed by 3 bases and 0 bases, with 7 bases remaining between them. The germline CDR1 and CDR2 sequences are SGDLS and YYNGEE. The CDR3 contains 15 residues. CDR3 sequence (DNA): TGTGCCAGCAGCGCCGGCCCCTCTGGGGCCAACGTCCTGACTTTC. It is translated as CASSAGPSGANVLTF.

There are a few counts of this clone. Compared with germline, one end of the junction differs, possibly owing to a read error. The chain has TRBV2 and TRBJ2-1; TRBD2 might be the D (6 bases). The CDR3 is 15 amino acids. In germline, CDR1 is SNHLY, CDR2 FYNNEI. Here the CDR3 reads CASSPWGDSFNEQFF. The DNA of the CDR3 is TGTGCCAGCAGTCCCTGGGGGGACTCCTTCAATGAGCAGTTCTTC.

The CDR3 sequence is CASQPALTRPEQYF. The CDR3 DNA reads TGTGCCAGCCAGCCGGCCTTGACTCGTCCAGAGCAGTACTTC. The V call is TRBV6-5, the J call TRBJ2-7; D not certain. This CDR3 comprises 14 residues. V was cut by 8 bases and J by 7 bases, with 21 bases left in between. Germline assignment: CDR1 MNHEY and CDR2 SVGAGI.

CDR3 nucleotide sequence: TGTGCCTGGAGTGACAGGGCCTACGAGCAGTACTTC. Translated, it gives CAWSDRAYEQYF. The chain carries TRBV30 and TRBJ2-7; D is perhaps TRBD1 (6 bases). V was cut by 1 base and J by 2 bases, with 6 bases left in between. CDR3 size: 12 residues. Germline lookup yields CDR1 GTSNPN and CDR2 SVGIG (reference sequence). Together with reference TRBV30 and TRBJ2-7, the CDR3 gives the full variable domain: SQTIHQWPATLVQPVGSPLSLECTVEGTSNPNLYWYRQAAGRGLQLLFYSVGIGQISSEVPQNLSASRPQDRQFILSSKKLLLSDSGFYLCAWSDRAYEQYFGPGTRLTVT.

The J gene is TRBJ2-6, the V gene TRBV14; D gene uncertain. The CDR3 loop spans 18 amino acids. V was trimmed by 2 bases and J by 2 bases, leaving 16 bases between them. CDR1 and CDR2 (germline): SGHDN, FVKESK. CDR3 region: CASSQLGDGWTGANVLTF. CDR3 nucleotides: TGTGCCAGCAGCCAACTAGGTGACGGGTGGACTGGGGCCAACGTCCTGACTTTC.

V and J are TRBV7-6 and TRBJ1-4; D is ambiguous. Per germline, CDR1 SGHVS and CDR2 FNYEAQ. The length of the CDR3 is 16 residues. V was trimmed by 0 bases and J by 7 bases, leaving 15 bases between them. DNA for the CDR3: TGTGCCAGCAGCTTAGCGCCGACAAGACGTGGTGAAAAACTGTTTTTT. Amino acid sequence: CASSLAPTRRGEKLFF.

This clone has only a few counts. The CDR3 here is CAISDSPGSTNTGELFF. DNA for the CDR3: TGTGCCATCAGTGATAGTCCGGGCAGCACGAACACCGGGGAGCTGTTTTTT. The V call is TRBV10-3, the J call TRBJ2-2, with D unclear. Per the germline V gene, CDR1 is ENHRY and CDR2 is SYGVKD. V lost 3 bases to trimming and J lost 0 bases, with 14 bases between them. This CDR3 is built from 17 residues.

This chain joins TRBV30 and TRBJ2-7, with D unclear. Germline V gene lookup returns CDR1 GTSNPN and CDR2 SVGIG (reference sequence). Trimming removed 4 bases from V and 4 bases from J, with 14 bases in between. This CDR3 is 13 amino acids long. The CDR3 sequence is CAWTPPPGYEQYF. The CDR3 nucleotides read TGTGCCTGGACCCCACCCCCCGGGTACGAGCAGTACTTC. The entire variable domain, with the rest obtained from reference TRBV30 and TRBJ2-7, is as follows: SQTIHQWPATLVQPVGSPLSLECTVEGTSNPNLYWYRQAAGRGLQLLFYSVGIGQISSEVPQNLSASRPQDRQFILSSKKLLLSDSGFYLCAWTPPPGYEQYFGPGTRLTVT.

V and J are TRBV6-5 and TRBJ1-1; 7 bases line up with TRBD1. V lost 6 bases to trimming and J lost 1 base; unmatched junction nucleotides: 5. The CDR3 has 14 residues. Germline V gives CDR1 MNHEY, CDR2 SVGAGI. CDR3 protein: CASRWGQRNTEAFF. The CDR3 DNA reads TGTGCCAGCAGGTGGGGACAGAGGAACACTGAAGCTTTCTTT.

A single count supports this clone. The chain links TRBV5-6 to TRBJ2-2; weak D call: TRBD2 (5 bases). CDR3 length equals 16 residues. The germline V gene encodes CDR1 SGHDT and CDR2 YYEEEE. V was cut by 4 bases and J by 0 bases, with 13 bases left in between. CDR3 coding DNA: TGTGCCAGCAGCGACTCCGGGGTTGCGAACACCGGGGAGCTGTTTTTT. Translating it yields CASSDSGVANTGELFF.

The CDR3, as DNA: TGCGCCAGCAGCCAAAAAAGGGGGGAAGAGACCCAGTACTTC. Protein: CASSQKRGEETQYF. V is TRBV4-1 and J is TRBJ2-5; D possibly matches TRBD1 or TRBD2 (6 bases each). Germline loops: CDR1 MGHRA, CDR2 YSYEKL. Trimming removed 2 bases at V and 3 bases at J, with 10 bases between. This CDR3 contains 14 residues.

DNA for the CDR3: TGTGCCAGCAGCGTAGACAGCGGGGGGGCCAATGAGCAGTTCTTC. It yields the protein CASSVDSGGANEQFF. The V gene is TRBV9, the J gene TRBJ2-1; 10 bases map to TRBD2. Germline V CDR1 and CDR2: SGDLS, YYNGEE. The CDR3 has 15 residues. The V segment lost 0 bases and the J segment 6 bases; nucleotides outside the gene matches: 3.